The 27 T cell receptor beta chains reported below all come from one sample, sequenced in a study of blood T cells in healthy people across ages. The use of a sample-barcoded 5' primer and a J-beta primer mix characterized a second PCR of about 7 to 12 cycles. TCRdb itself ran the 5' RACE reads through MiXCR, one entry per CDR3 protein. Of about 1.7 million distinct CDR3 sequences in the sample, 28% are singletons; the top ten hold approximately 7.7%. The specimen sequenced was blood. Source of these receptors: a woman in her thirties in good health.

The rearrangement uses TRBV6-2 or TRBV6-3 and TRBJ1-4, with 8 bases identical to TRBD1. J was trimmed by 13 bases and V by 6 bases; bases with no gene match: 7. This CDR3 comprises 12 residues. From germline, CDR1 is MNHEY and CDR2 SVGEGT. The CDR3, as DNA: TGTGCCAGCAGCGGGGGACAGGCCGGACTGTTTTTT. Protein: CASSGGQAGLFF.

This chain connects TRBV2 to TRBJ1-5, with TRBD1 as a possible D gene (5 bases). Germline assignment: CDR1 SNHLY and CDR2 FYNNEI. The CDR3 contains 14 residues. Trimming left V 5 bases short and J 8 bases short, with 16 bases between. The CDR3 reads CASSPDRSVEPQHF. The CDR3 DNA is TGTGCCAGCAGTCCCGACAGAAGCGTGGAGCCCCAGCATTTT. The variable domain in full, completed from reference TRBV2 and TRBJ1-5, reads EPEVTQTPSHQVTQMGQEVILRCVPISNHLYFYWYRQILGQKVEFLVSFYNNEISEKSEIFDDQFSVERPDGSNFTLKIRSTKLEDSAMYFCASSPDRSVEPQHFGDGTRLSIL.

CDR3 region: CSAKDSPAWADTQYF. As DNA, the CDR3 is TGCAGTGCTAAGGACTCCCCCGCCTGGGCGGATACGCAGTATTTT. The chain has TRBV20-1 and TRBJ2-3; TRBD2 is a possible D gene (5 bases). There are 15 residues in the CDR3. V dropped 4 bases and J dropped 6 bases, with 20 bases sitting between them. The germline V gene has CDR1 DFQATT and CDR2 SNEGSKA (reference sequence).

The rearrangement joins TRBV6-2 or TRBV6-3 to TRBJ2-6; the match to TRBD2 covers 9 bases. Trimming took 6 bases from V and 1 from J; bases not matched to a gene: 7. CDR1 is MNHEY, CDR2 SVGEGT, per germline. The CDR3 runs 17 residues. The CDR3 DNA reads TGTGCCAGCAGCTCCTCAGGACTAGCGTCTGGGGCCAACGTCCTGACTTTC. This sequence encodes CASSSSGLASGANVLTF.

V usage is TRBV20-1 and J usage is TRBJ2-5; a weak D match, TRBD2 (6 bases). The CDR3 consists of 15 residues. Germline loops: CDR1 DFQATT, CDR2 SNEGSKA (reference sequence). V was cut by 3 bases and J by 11 bases, with 25 bases left in between. For the CDR3, the DNA is TGCAGTGCTAGGTTGCCGGGGGACCTCTACAATGAGCAGTACTTC. Its protein product is CSARLPGDLYNEQYF.

This clonotype was detected only a few times. This chain joins TRBV4-1 and TRBJ1-6, with D unclear. V was cut by 1 base and J by 7 bases, with 14 bases left in between. CDR3 length equals 16 residues. Germline loops: CDR1 MGHRA, CDR2 YSYEKL. The CDR3 reads CASSQGLTHGNSPLHF. The CDR3 region has the DNA TGCGCCAGCAGCCAAGGGCTCACCCATGGCAATTCACCCCTCCACTTT.

Notes on this clonotype: Just one base apart from a much larger clone, this may be a read error. V gene TRBV20-1 combines with J gene TRBJ2-7; possibly TRBD1 or TRBD2 for D (5 bases each). The DNA end favors TRBJ2-5, so the J call may be wrong. The CDR3 is 14 amino acids. CDR1 and CDR2 from the germline V gene are DFQATT and SNEGSKA (reference sequence). DNA of the CDR3: TGCAGTGCCCCCGGGGCAGCGAATCGAGAGACCCAGTACTTC. This gives the protein CSAPGAANRETQYF.

The rearrangement joins TRBV9 to TRBJ2-3; D is unclear. Trimming stripped 1 base from V and 1 base from J, with 10 bases between. The CDR3 extends over 15 amino acids. The germline V gene has CDR1 SGDLS and CDR2 YYNGEE. CDR3 bases: TGTGCCAGCAGCGTACAGGCGGCCGGCACAGATACGCAGTATTTT. It yields the protein CASSVQAAGTDTQYF.

This clonotype showed up many times. The V and J genes are TRBV4-3 and TRBJ1-6; D remains unclear. V was shortened by 0 bases and J by 1 base, with 7 bases between the two germline ends. The CDR3 has 16 amino acids. Germline V gene sequence: CDR1 LGHNA, CDR2 YSLEER. CDR3 sequence: CASSQDRGSYNSPLHF. CDR3 nucleotide sequence: TGCGCCAGCAGCCAAGACCGTGGATCCTATAATTCACCCCTCCACTTT.

This chain connects TRBV20-1 to TRBJ2-2, with 9 positions matching TRBD2. CDR1 is DFQATT, CDR2 SNEGSKA, per germline (reference sequence). V was pared by 5 bases and J by 4 bases, with 5 bases of the junction left unmatched. CDR3 size: 14 residues. This CDR3 is CSAAGGPGTGELFF. The CDR3 DNA reads TGCAGTGCTGCGGGGGGGCCTGGCACCGGGGAGCTGTTTTTT.

This clonotype was counted a few times. This chain connects TRBV27 to TRBJ1-2; TRBD1 matches 7 bases. Germline V lookup: CDR1 MNHEY, CDR2 SMNVEV (reference sequence). The CDR3 runs 13 residues. With 4 bases clipped from V and 8 bases from J, the junction kept 7 bases outside the gene matches. For the CDR3, the DNA is TGTGCCAGCAGTTACCGGACAGGTCAAGGCTACACCTTC. As protein: CASSYRTGQGYTF.

This clonotype was observed a handful of times. The rearrangement links TRBV5-5 to TRBJ1-1; D gene unclear. V lost 1 base to trimming and J lost 2 bases, with 9 bases between them. The germline V gene has CDR1 SGHKS and CDR2 YYEKEE (reference sequence). The CDR3 contains 14 residues. In DNA form, the CDR3 reads TGTGCCAGCAGCTTGTTTGTGGAAAACACTGAAGCTTTCTTT. Translating it yields CASSLFVENTEAFF.

The gene calls are TRBV2 and TRBJ2-1, with D possibly TRBD1 on 6 matching bases. CDR1 is SNHLY, CDR2 FYNNEI, per germline. The CDR3 runs 12 residues. V shed 7 bases and J shed 10 bases, with 14 bases lying between them. The CDR3 sequence is CASNQQGREQFF. CDR3 nucleotide sequence: TGTGCCAGCAATCAACAGGGCCGGGAGCAGTTCTTC.

This clonotype was seen many times. The chain joins TRBV29-1 to TRBJ2-1; 7 bases are a match to TRBD2. CDR1 and CDR2 from the germline V gene are SQVTM and ANQGSEA. V shed 0 bases, J shed 9 bases, and the junction held 11 bases outside the gene matches. The CDR3 has 15 residues. CDR3 sequence reads: CSVEEASGATGEQFF. The CDR3 region has the DNA TGCAGCGTTGAAGAGGCCAGCGGGGCAACCGGTGAGCAGTTCTTC.

This chain joins TRBV20-1 and TRBJ1-2; 7 bases fit TRBD1. Trimming took 2 bases from V and 7 from J; bases not matched to a gene: 16. CDR1 is DFQATT, CDR2 SNEGSKA, per germline (reference sequence). This CDR3 is built from 16 residues. The CDR3 here is CSARPTSGQSVSGYTF. The CDR3 DNA sequence: TGCAGTGCTAGACCTACCTCGGGACAGTCGGTTTCTGGCTACACCTTC.

This clonotype was recorded a few times. One junction end disagrees with the germline gene, perhaps due to a read error. The J gene is TRBJ1-1, the V gene TRBV27; D unclear. There are 12 residues in the CDR3. Per germline, CDR1 MNHEY and CDR2 SMNVEV (reference sequence). CDR3 DNA sequence: TGTGCCAGCAAGGGAGTGAACACTGAGGCTTTCTTT. It specifies CASKGVNTEAFF.

The chain joins TRBV5-1 to TRBJ2-7, with 8 bases aligning to TRBD1. The V and J ends lost 2 bases and 6 bases, in that order; junction bases with no gene match: 4. Germline V gene sequence: CDR1 SGHRS, CDR2 YFSETQ. The CDR3 covers 13 residues. CDR3 sequence: CASSFRGRGEQYF. CDR3 DNA: TGCGCCAGCAGCTTCAGGGGGCGAGGCGAGCAGTACTTC.

Ten or more counts support this clonotype. The chain is built from TRBV28 and TRBJ2-6, with D possibly matching TRBD1 (6 bases). Germline values: CDR1 MDHEN, CDR2 SYDVKM. This CDR3 comprises 16 residues. The V end was cut by 5 bases, the J end by 0 bases, with 11 bases between. This chain's CDR3 is CASSTTGYSGANVLTF. The CDR3 DNA is TGTGCCAGCAGTACGACAGGTTACTCTGGGGCCAACGTCCTGACTTTC.

The chain couples TRBV6-5 to TRBJ2-1, with D maybe TRBD1 (6 bases). The CDR3 length is 13 residues. The germline V gene has CDR1 MNHEY and CDR2 SVGAGI. V gave up 7 bases and J gave up 10 bases, with 17 bases separating them. The CDR3 DNA is TGTGCCAGCACCCCGATCGAAAGGGGGGAGCAGTTCTTC. Its translation is CASTPIERGEQFF.

V and J are TRBV3-1 and TRBJ1-6, with D possibly TRBD1 on 5 matching bases. The ends were cut back, 0 bases at V and 9 bases at J, with 12 bases in the middle. CDR3 length: 15 residues. Germline V gives CDR1 LGHDT, CDR2 YNNKEL (reference sequence). CDR3 loop: CASSQDKGLRSPLHF. Here the CDR3 DNA reads TGTGCCAGCAGCCAAGATAAGGGGCTTCGTTCACCCCTCCACTTT.

The chain is built from TRBV20-1 and TRBJ1-4; TRBD1 is a possible D gene (6 bases). The germline gives CDR1 DFQATT, CDR2 SNEGSKA (reference sequence). The CDR3 has 15 residues. With 0 bases removed from V and 7 bases from J, the gap between germline ends came to 15 bases. The CDR3 sequence: CSARDPGGQCEKLFF. For the CDR3, the DNA is TGCAGTGCTAGAGATCCGGGGGGGCAGTGTGAAAAACTGTTTTTT.

The sample holds many counts of this clonotype. The V call is TRBV29-1, the J call TRBJ2-7, with a tentative D call TRBD1 (5 bases). The CDR3 contains 14 residues. With 4 bases removed from V and 3 bases from J, the gap between germline ends came to 16 bases. Per germline, CDR1 SQVTM and CDR2 ANQGSEA. The CDR3 spells CSVVLVGRVYEQYF. In DNA, the CDR3 is TGCAGCGTTGTGTTAGTGGGCAGGGTCTACGAGCAGTACTTC.

V gene TRBV6-5 combines with J gene TRBJ2-5, with a possible D match to TRBD2 (5 bases). The CDR3 spans 13 residues. Germline V CDR1 and CDR2: MNHEY, SVGAGI. Deletions cut 2 bases from V and 7 bases from J, with 11 bases between. The CDR3 DNA is TGTGCCAGCAGTTACAGAGGGTCGGGGACCCAGTACTTC. It yields the protein CASSYRGSGTQYF.

This clonotype was seen more than once but under ten times. The genes are TRBV4-1 and TRBJ2-5; D possibly matches TRBD1 or TRBD2 (5 bases each). This CDR3 is 20 amino acids long. V was shortened by 0 bases and J by 2 bases, with 25 bases between the two germline ends. The germline gives CDR1 MGHRA, CDR2 YSYEKL. For the CDR3, the DNA is TGCGCCAGCAGCCAAGAATCCGGGGCCGTTCGTGCGGAAACGCAAGAGACCCAGTACTTC. It is translated as CASSQESGAVRAETQETQYF.

V usage is TRBV7-9 and J usage is TRBJ2-1; 7 bases line up with TRBD1. The V gene end was trimmed by 6 bases and the J gene end by 0 bases; junction bases not matched to a gene: 11. Germline CDR1 and CDR2: SEHNR and FQNEAQ (reference sequence). The CDR3 spans 17 residues. The CDR3 DNA sequence: TGTGCCAGCAGGCCAGGGGACAGCGGCCCCTCCTACAATGAGCAGTTCTTC. It specifies CASRPGDSGPSYNEQFF.

This chain connects TRBV6-5 to TRBJ2-5, with D possibly TRBD2 on 5 matching bases. CDR3 size: 16 residues. V was shortened by 6 bases and J by 11 bases, with 28 bases between the two germline ends. Germline CDR1 reads MNHEY; CDR2 reads SVGAGI. The CDR3 loop reads CASRDQPGVVGNEQYF. CDR3 DNA: TGTGCCAGCAGGGACCAGCCCGGGGTTGTAGGCAATGAGCAGTACTTC.

The CDR3: CSARSGGQPREQFF. The CDR3 DNA reads as TGCAGTGCTAGGTCGGGAGGACAACCTAGGGAGCAGTTCTTC. This chain uses TRBV20-1 with TRBJ2-1; 7 nucleotides line up with TRBD2. The CDR3 extends over 14 amino acids. V lost 3 bases, J lost 10 bases, and 12 bases stayed unmatched. CDR1 and CDR2 (germline): DFQATT, SNEGSKA (reference sequence).